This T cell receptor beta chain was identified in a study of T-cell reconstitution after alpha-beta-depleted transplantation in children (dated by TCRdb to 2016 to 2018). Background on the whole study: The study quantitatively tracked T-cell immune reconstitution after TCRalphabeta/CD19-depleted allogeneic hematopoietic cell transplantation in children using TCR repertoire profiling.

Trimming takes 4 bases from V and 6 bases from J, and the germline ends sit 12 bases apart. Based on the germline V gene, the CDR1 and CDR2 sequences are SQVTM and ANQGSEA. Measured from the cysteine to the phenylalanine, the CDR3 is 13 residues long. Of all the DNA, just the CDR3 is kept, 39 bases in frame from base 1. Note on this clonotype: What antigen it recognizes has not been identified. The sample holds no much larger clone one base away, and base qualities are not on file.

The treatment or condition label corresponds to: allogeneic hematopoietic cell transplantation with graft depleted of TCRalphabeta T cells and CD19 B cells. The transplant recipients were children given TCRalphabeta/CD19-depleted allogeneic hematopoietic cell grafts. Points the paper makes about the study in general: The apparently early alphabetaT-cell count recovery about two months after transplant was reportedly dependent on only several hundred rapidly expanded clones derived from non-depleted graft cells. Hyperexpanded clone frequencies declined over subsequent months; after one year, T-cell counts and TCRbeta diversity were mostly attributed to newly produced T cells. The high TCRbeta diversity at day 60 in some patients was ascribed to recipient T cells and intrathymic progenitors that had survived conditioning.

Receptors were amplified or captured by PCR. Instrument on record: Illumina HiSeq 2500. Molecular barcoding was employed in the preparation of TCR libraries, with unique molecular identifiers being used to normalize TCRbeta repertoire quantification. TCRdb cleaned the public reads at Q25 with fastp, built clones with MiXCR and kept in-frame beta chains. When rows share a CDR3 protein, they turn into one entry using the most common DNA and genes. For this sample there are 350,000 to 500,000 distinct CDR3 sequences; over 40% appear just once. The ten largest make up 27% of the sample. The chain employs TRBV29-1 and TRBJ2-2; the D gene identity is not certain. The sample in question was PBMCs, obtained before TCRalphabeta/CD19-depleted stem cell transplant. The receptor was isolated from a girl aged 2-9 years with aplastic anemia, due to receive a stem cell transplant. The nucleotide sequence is TGCAGCGTTGGACCCCACGGTTCCGGGGAGCTGTTTTTT. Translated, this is CSVGPHGSGELFF.